This T cell receptor beta chain stems from a study of early T cells in non-severe SARS-CoV-2 infection. Unique molecular identifier tags were affixed to discrete cDNA molecules. TCRdb fed the 5' RACE reads into MiXCR, producing one record per CDR3 protein. Of tens of thousands of distinct CDR3 sequences in the sample, 15% to 17% were seen once. This clonotype was detected a few times. The clonotype originates from an adult who was a healthcare worker with PCR-confirmed SARS-CoV-2 infection or an uninfected control (not recorded which). Sequencing input: whole blood.

CDR3 DNA sequence: TGTGCCAGCAGCTTGTATCGCAGTTCCACCGGGGAGCTGTTTTTT. Translation: CASSLYRSSTGELFF. This sequence joins TRBV7-9 and TRBJ2-2; D is undetermined. The germline V gene encodes CDR1 SEHNR and CDR2 FQNEAQ (reference sequence). The CDR3 has 15 residues. Trimming shortened V by 3 bases and J by 4 bases, and 12 bases separated the two germline ends.